Shown below are 8 T cell receptor beta chains from a single sample sequenced in a study of cytomegalovirus exposure and HLA in healthy donors. PCR involved 60 Vbeta and 13 Jbeta primers. The protocol was immunoSEQ multiplex PCR, while the TCRdb copy is restricted to in-frame clones and leaves out a portion. Among 150,000 or so clones listed, about 75% were seen once. Specimen: PBMCs. These receptors were taken from a man in his late teens or twenties in good health and CMV-seropositive.

The chain combines TRBV29-1 with TRBJ1-1, with TRBD1 matching 9 bases. With V trimmed by 6 bases and J by 4 bases, 3 bases remained unmatched. The germline V gene encodes CDR1 SQVTM and CDR2 ANQGSEA. The CDR3 has 12 amino acids. DNA of the CDR3: TGCAGCGTCGCGGACAGGGGCACTGAAGCTTTCTTT. The encoded protein is CSVADRGTEAFF.

The chain combines TRBV5-1 with TRBJ2-5; 12 bases fit TRBD2. Losses at the gene ends were 4 bases for V and 1 base for J; bases not matched to a gene: 5. The CDR3 is 16 residues long. CDR1 and CDR2 (germline): SGHRS, YFSETQ. CDR3 sequence (DNA): TGCGCCAGCAGCATTGGACTAGCGGGGTCCCAAGAGACCCAGTACTTC. Translation gives CASSIGLAGSQETQYF.

V gene TRBV5-1 combines with J gene TRBJ2-7, with 9 bases lining up with TRBD1. The CDR3 has 14 residues. V was clipped by 0 bases and J by 6 bases; unmatched bases: 4. Germline CDR1 reads SGHRS; CDR2 reads YFSETQ. The CDR3 sequence: CASSLGGTGTEQYV. Here the CDR3 DNA reads TGCGCCAGCAGCTTGGGGGGGACAGGGACCGAGCAGTACGTC.

This clone was picked up a small number of times. The chain joins TRBV11-3 to TRBJ1-1; D is ambiguous. V shed 0 bases and J shed 1 base, with 12 bases lying between them. CDR1 is SGHNT and CDR2 is YENEEA in the germline V gene. This CDR3 is built from 16 residues. The CDR3 here is CASSLDSWEGNTEAFF. The CDR3, as DNA: TGTGCCAGCAGCTTAGATTCTTGGGAGGGGAACACTGAAGCTTTCTTT.

This chain joins TRBV7-3 and TRBJ2-5; D is undetermined. Germline lookup yields CDR1 SGHTA and CDR2 FQGTGA. The CDR3 is 13 amino acids. Trimming cost V 3 bases and J 5 bases, with 10 bases left between them. CDR3: CASSLSVLETQYF. For the CDR3, the DNA is TGTGCCAGCAGCTTGAGTGTTTTGGAGACCCAGTACTTC. The whole variable domain, remainder taken from reference TRBV7-3 and TRBJ2-5, is GAGVSQTPSNKVTEKGKYVELRCDPISGHTALYWYRQSLGQGPEFLIYFQGTGAADDSGLPNDRFFAVRPEGSVSTLKIQRTERGDSAVYLCASSLSVLETQYFGPGTRLLVL.

The rearrangement uses TRBV29-1 and TRBJ2-1, with a weak D call TRBD2 (5 bases). With 1 base removed from V and 5 bases from J, the gap between germline ends came to 12 bases. Germline CDR1 reads SQVTM; CDR2 reads ANQGSEA. The CDR3 loop spans 14 amino acids. The CDR3 reads CSVEGLGVHNEQFF. The DNA for the CDR3 is TGCAGCGTTGAAGGGCTCGGGGTTCACAATGAGCAGTTCTTC.

This chain links TRBV30 with TRBJ1-2, with D unresolved. CDR1 GTSNPN and CDR2 SVGIG come from the germline V gene (reference sequence). The CDR3 totals 12 residues. V was trimmed by 1 base and J by 4 bases, leaving 7 bases between them. The CDR3 here is CAWSESVYGYTF. The CDR3 nucleotides read TGTGCCTGGAGTGAGTCGGTCTATGGCTACACCTTC.

The J gene is TRBJ2-7, the V gene TRBV29-1; no firm D call. This CDR3 spans 15 amino acids. Trimming removed 2 bases at V and 0 bases at J, with 14 bases between. Germline V CDR1 and CDR2: SQVTM, ANQGSEA. The CDR3 reads CSVESIGSSSYEQYV. CDR3 nucleotide sequence: TGCAGCGTTGAATCTATCGGTTCTAGCTCCTACGAGCAGTACGTC.